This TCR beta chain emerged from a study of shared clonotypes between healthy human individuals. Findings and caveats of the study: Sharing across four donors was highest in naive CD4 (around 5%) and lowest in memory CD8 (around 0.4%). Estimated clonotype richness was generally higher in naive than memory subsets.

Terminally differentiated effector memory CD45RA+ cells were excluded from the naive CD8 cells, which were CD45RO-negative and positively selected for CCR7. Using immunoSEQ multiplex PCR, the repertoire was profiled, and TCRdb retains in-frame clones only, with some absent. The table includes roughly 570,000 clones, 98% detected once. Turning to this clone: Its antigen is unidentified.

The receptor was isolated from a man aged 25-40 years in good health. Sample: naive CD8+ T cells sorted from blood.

The CDR3 region has the DNA TGTGCCAGCAGTTTTTTAGCGGGAGGACCCGGGGAGCTGTTTTTT. Its protein is CASSFLAGGPGELFF. This chain joins TRBV28 and TRBJ2-2, with 10 bases that match TRBD2. The CDR3 runs 15 residues. Germline V lookup: CDR1 MDHEN, CDR2 SYDVKM. With V trimmed by 3 bases and J by 6 bases, 4 bases remained unmatched.